This T cell receptor beta chain is from a study of T cells in Graves' hyperthyroidism and ophthalmopathy. Whole-study results and caveats: Blood held most thyroid clonotypes expanded above 0.001 frequency.

This clonotype was counted between two and nine times. Its cognate antigen is unknown. TCR beta CDR3 regions were amplified from RNA transcripts. The HTBI set primed first-round TCR CDR3 RT-PCR. MiXCR was run by TCRdb on the multiplex PCR reads, yielding one entry per CDR3 protein. The sample has around 500,000 distinct CDR3 sequences; around 14% are singletons. Germline V gene sequence: CDR1 MNHNY, CDR2 SVGAGI (reference sequence). Trimming took off 0 bases at V and 1 base at J, with 15 bases between the two ends. The CDR3 is 18 amino acids. The genes are TRBV6-6 and TRBJ2-2; D may be TRBD2 (7 bases). The clonotype comes from a woman in her late teens or twenties with Graves' hyperthyroidism. The source material was blood. The CDR3: CASSYSIGGGQNTGELFF. The CDR3, as DNA: TGTGCCAGCAGTTACTCGATAGGCGGGGGACAGAACACCGGGGAGCTGTTTTTT.